This passage covers 32 T cell receptor beta chains from one sample sequenced in a study of OX40 agonist ivuxolimab in advanced cancers. Using immunoSEQ multiplex PCR, the repertoire was profiled, and TCRdb retains in-frame clones only, with some absent. The table has 60,000 to 75,000 clones, roughly 84% seen once. The source material was CD4+ or CD8+ T cells sorted from blood, sampled in a trial of the OX40 agonist ivuxolimab. The receptors here all came from an adult with an advanced solid tumor such as melanoma, head and neck, liver or kidney cancer.

In DNA form, the CDR3 reads TGTGCCAGCAGCCCACTTGGGACAGGGAACTACGAGCAGTACTTC. Translating it yields CASSPLGTGNYEQYF. The J gene is TRBJ2-7, the V gene TRBV5-6; 9 nucleotides align to TRBD1. Trimming took 4 bases from V and 3 from J; bases not matched to a gene: 8. This CDR3 has 15 amino acids. Germline lookup yields CDR1 SGHDT and CDR2 YYEEEE.

The genes are TRBV5-5 and TRBJ1-1; D remains ambiguous. The V end lost 2 bases, the J end lost 2 bases, and 4 bases lay between the germline ends. CDR1 and CDR2 from the germline V gene are SGHKS and YYEKEE (reference sequence). The CDR3 runs 12 residues. The DNA of the CDR3 is TGTGCCAGCAGCTTCCTTAACACTGAAGCTTTCTTT. Its translation is CASSFLNTEAFF. The full variable domain, rest sourced from reference TRBV5-5 and TRBJ1-1, is DAGVTQSPTHLIKTRGQQVTLRCSPISGHKSVSWYQQVLGQGPQFIFQYYEKEERGRGNFPDRFSARQFPNYSSELNVNALLLGDSALYLCASSFLNTEAFFGQGTRLTVV.

This clone occurred a few times. The genes are TRBV19 and TRBJ2-7, with D possibly TRBD2 on 7 matching bases. V was clipped by 6 bases and J by 7 bases, with 22 bases between them. CDR3 length equals 15 residues. From germline, CDR1 is LNHDA and CDR2 SQIVND (reference sequence). The CDR3 coding sequence is TGTGCCAGTAGAGAGGGCGGGGGCCCCCGGAGGGAGCAGTACTTC. It yields the protein CASREGGGPRREQYF.

V is TRBV4-2 and J is TRBJ2-2; tentative D call: TRBD1 (5 bases). Germline-derived CDR1 and CDR2 are LGHNA and YNFKEQ. The V end was cut by 4 bases, the J end by 8 bases, with 14 bases between. This CDR3 region has 14 residues. CDR3 sequence: CASSPAGWAGELFF. For the CDR3, the DNA is TGTGCCAGCAGCCCCGCAGGGTGGGCTGGGGAGCTGTTTTTT.

The genes are TRBV6-5 and TRBJ1-1; D gene unclear. The V end lost 5 bases, the J end lost 1 base, and 8 bases lay between the germline ends. This CDR3 has 13 residues. Germline V gene lookup returns CDR1 MNHEY and CDR2 SVGAGI. The CDR3 DNA follows: TGTGCCAGCAGTCGCGGAAAGAACACTGAAGCTTTCTTT. Translation gives CASSRGKNTEAFF.

The chain combines TRBV5-4 with TRBJ1-2; D not resolved. This CDR3 comprises 14 residues. V lost 0 bases and J 4 bases, leaving 10 bases between the germline ends. Germline lookup yields CDR1 SGHNT and CDR2 YYREEE (reference sequence). The CDR3 spells CASSLDRAAYGYTF. CDR3 DNA: TGTGCCAGCAGCTTGGATCGGGCAGCCTATGGCTACACCTTC.

V is TRBV25-1 and J is TRBJ2-7; the D call may be TRBD1 or TRBD2 (5 bases each). The CDR3 contains 14 residues. Germline V gene lookup returns CDR1 MGHDK and CDR2 SYGVNS. Trimming pared 8 bases from V and 2 bases from J, leaving 16 bases between. The CDR3 nucleotides are TGTGCCAGCCGCCAACGGGGCGCCCCCTACGAGCAGTACTTC. Encoded protein: CASRQRGAPYEQYF.

J is TRBJ2-7 and V is TRBV5-1; no definite D call. Between the trimmed V and J ends, which lost 5 bases and 3 bases, there was a span of 12 bases. CDR3 size: 13 residues. CDR1 is SGHRS, CDR2 YFSETQ, per germline. The CDR3 DNA is TGCGCCAGCAGACCGAGCACGGGCTACGAGCAGTACTTC. Translation gives CASRPSTGYEQYF.

This clone was observed a few times. This sequence joins TRBV7-9 and TRBJ1-5, with D unresolved. CDR1 and CDR2 from the germline V gene are SEHNR and FQNEAQ (reference sequence). The CDR3 extends over 14 amino acids. V lost 1 base to trimming and J lost 6 bases, with 10 bases between them. Written as DNA, the CDR3 is TGTGCCAGCAGCTTAGGGGATGGTGGTCAGCCCCAGCATTTT. Its protein is CASSLGDGGQPQHF.

This clone was detected only once. In nucleotides, the CDR3 is TGTGCCGCCGCGGGGAGGGAGGGTACGCAGTATTTT. Protein: CAAAGREGTQYF. V usage is TRBV19 and J usage is TRBJ2-3; 7 nucleotides agree with TRBD2. The CDR3 covers 12 residues. The germline CDR1 and CDR2 sequences are LNHDA and SQIVND (reference sequence). Trimming cost V 11 bases and J 8 bases; bases outside gene matches: 10.

The CDR3 sequence is CASSSTGVHYEQYF. CDR3 coding DNA: TGTGCCAGTAGTTCTACAGGGGTACACTACGAGCAGTACTTC. The chain employs TRBV19 and TRBJ2-7; 7 bases agree with TRBD1. CDR3 length: 14 amino acids. In germline, CDR1 is LNHDA, CDR2 SQIVND (reference sequence). The ends lost 5 bases at V and 3 bases at J; junction bases unmatched: 7.

The chain recombines TRBV7-6 with TRBJ2-3; TRBD1 agrees at 7 bases. The CDR3 totals 17 residues. From germline, CDR1 is SGHVS and CDR2 FNYEAQ. The junction had 13 bases not matched to a gene; V was cut back by 3 bases and J by 4 bases. The CDR3 DNA sequence: TGTGCCAGCAGCTTGCAGGGGGTCACAACCCGCGCAGATACGCAGTATTTT. It yields the protein CASSLQGVTTRADTQYF.

The genes are TRBV28 and TRBJ1-3; 9 bases map to TRBD1. V was clipped by 6 bases and J by 4 bases; unmatched bases: 10. Germline V gene data show CDR1 as MDHEN and CDR2 as SYDVKM. The CDR3 sequence is 16 residues long. CDR3 sequence: CASRLKQGAKGNTIYF. Written as DNA, the CDR3 is TGTGCCAGCAGACTGAAACAGGGGGCAAAAGGAAACACCATATATTTT.

V usage is TRBV19 and J usage is TRBJ1-5; D perhaps matches TRBD1 (6 bases). The V gene's germline CDR1 is LNHDA and CDR2 SQIVND (reference sequence). Trimming took off 6 bases at V and 1 base at J, with 16 bases between the two ends. The CDR3 runs 16 residues. This CDR3 is CASREYGGRSNQPQHF. For the CDR3, the DNA is TGTGCCAGTAGGGAGTATGGGGGCAGGAGCAATCAGCCCCAGCATTTT. Full variable domain (outside the CDR3, taken from reference TRBV19 and TRBJ1-5): DGGITQSPKYLFRKEGQNVTLSCEQNLNHDAMYWYRQDPGQGLRLIYYSQIVNDFQKGDIAEGYSVSREKKESFPLTVTSAQKNPTAFYLCASREYGGRSNQPQHFGDGTRLSIL.

This clone occurred a few times. The chain carries TRBV5-6 and TRBJ2-7, with D maybe TRBD1 (5 bases). Germline CDR1 is SGHDT and CDR2 is YYEEEE. The CDR3 consists of 12 residues. V lost 2 bases, J lost 3 bases, and 6 bases lay in between. The CDR3 nucleotides are TGTGCCAGCAGCTTTCAGGGCTACGAGCAGTACTTC. Its protein is CASSFQGYEQYF.

This clone was counted once. For the CDR3, the DNA is TGTGCCAGCAGTTACGGTGGGGCGGGAACCGGGGAGCTGTTTTTT. Its protein product is CASSYGGAGTGELFF. V usage is TRBV6-5 and J usage is TRBJ2-2; the D gene is possibly TRBD2 (6 bases). This CDR3 has 15 amino acids. The V end lost 2 bases, the J end lost 5 bases, and 12 bases lay between the germline ends. The germline V gene encodes CDR1 MNHEY and CDR2 SVGAGI.

The CDR3 nucleotides read TGTGCCAGTAGTACCCCGACAGGTCGGAAGACCCAGTACTTC. Its translation is CASSTPTGRKTQYF. V and J are TRBV19 and TRBJ2-5, with a tentative D call TRBD1 (6 bases). The length of the CDR3 is 14 residues. Trimming shortened V by 4 bases and J by 6 bases, and 15 bases separated the two germline ends. Germline V gene sequence: CDR1 LNHDA, CDR2 SQIVND (reference sequence).

V is TRBV5-1 and J is TRBJ2-2; 12 bases are a match to TRBD2. The CDR3 runs to 16 residues. J was trimmed by 7 bases and V by 0 bases; bases with no gene match: 4. Germline CDR1 and CDR2: SGHRS and YFSETQ. CDR3 coding DNA: TGCGCCAGCAGCTTGGGGTCGACTAGCGGGGGCGGGGAGCTGTTTTTT. Its protein product is CASSLGSTSGGGELFF.

This clone occurred once. V gene TRBV19 combines with J gene TRBJ2-2; a possible D gene is TRBD1 (5 bases). Germline CDR1 reads LNHDA; CDR2 reads SQIVND (reference sequence). The CDR3 is 15 residues long. Trimming removed 8 bases from V and 1 base from J, with 14 bases in between. Written as DNA, the CDR3 is TGTGCCAGTGCCTTGGCAGGGCAGAACACCGGGGAGCTGTTTTTT. It encodes CASALAGQNTGELFF.

This chain uses TRBV2 with TRBJ1-2; D may be TRBD1 (6 bases). V lost 5 bases and J 0 bases, leaving 13 bases between the germline ends. The CDR3 length is 15 residues. The germline CDR1 and CDR2 sequences are SNHLY and FYNNEI. The CDR3 nucleotides are TGTGCCAGCAGTACCCCTAGGACAGCTAACTATGGCTACACCTTC. It translates to CASSTPRTANYGYTF.

This clone was detected only once. The genes are TRBV5-1 and TRBJ2-2; no definite D call. The length of the CDR3 is 14 residues. V was clipped by 0 bases and J by 3 bases, with 6 bases between them. Germline loops: CDR1 SGHRS, CDR2 YFSETQ. This CDR3 is CASSLVEDTGELFF. CDR3 bases: TGCGCCAGCAGCTTGGTTGAGGACACCGGGGAGCTGTTTTTT.

The chain has TRBV14 and TRBJ1-1, with 8 bases fitting TRBD1. The V segment lost 4 bases and the J segment 11 bases; nucleotides outside the gene matches: 6. Germline lookup yields CDR1 SGHDN and CDR2 FVKESK. The CDR3 length is 12 residues. CDR3 bases: TGTGCCAGCAGCCCGAAACAGGGGGTTGCTTTCTTT. This sequence encodes CASSPKQGVAFF.

Notes on this clone: Other DNA sequences in this specimen translate into the identical CDR3. V usage is TRBV19 and J usage is TRBJ2-5; the D is unclear. CDR1 is LNHDA and CDR2 is SQIVND in the germline V gene (reference sequence). V gave up 2 bases and J gave up 4 bases, with 2 bases separating them. The CDR3 sequence is 11 residues long. CDR3 in DNA: TGTGCCAGTAGTATACGAGAGACCCAGTACTTC. Protein sequence: CASSIRETQYF.

The chain carries TRBV7-2 and TRBJ1-1; TRBD1 aligns across 9 bases. This CDR3 contains 16 residues. V gave up 3 bases and J gave up 0 bases; unmatched junction bases: 5. CDR1 is SGHTA, CDR2 FQGNSA, per germline. CDR3 loop: CASSFFGTGLNTEAFF. The CDR3 DNA reads TGTGCCAGCAGCTTTTTCGGGACAGGGTTGAACACTGAAGCTTTCTTT.

The chain is built from TRBV7-9 and TRBJ2-7, with D unresolved. This CDR3 has 14 amino acids. Trimming left V 1 base short and J 3 bases short, with 10 bases between. Germline V gene sequence: CDR1 SEHNR, CDR2 FQNEAQ (reference sequence). The CDR3 DNA follows: TGTGCCAGCAGCTTAGGCGCCAGCTTCTACGAGCAGTACTTC. Translating gives CASSLGASFYEQYF. The full variable domain, rest sourced from reference TRBV7-9 and TRBJ2-7, is DTGVSQNPRHKITKRGQNVTFRCDPISEHNRLYWYRQTLGQGPEFLTYFQNEAQLEKSRLLSDRFSAERPKGSFSTLEIQRTEQGDSAMYLCASSLGASFYEQYFGPGTRLTVT.

This chain connects TRBV11-2 to TRBJ1-2; 8 bases are shared with TRBD1. V dropped 7 bases and J dropped 3; count of bases not matched to a gene: 7. CDR3 size: 14 residues. CDR1 and CDR2 from the germline V gene are SGHAT and FQNNGV. The CDR3 DNA reads TGTGCCAGCAAAACAGGGGGTGGGCACTATGGCTACACCTTC. It specifies CASKTGGGHYGYTF.

The CDR3 nucleotides are TGTGCCAGCAGCCGTAATGACGGCGGCACGTATGGCTACACCTTC. Translating it yields CASSRNDGGTYGYTF. The chain has TRBV11-1 and TRBJ1-2; D is undetermined. This CDR3 is built from 15 residues. Germline-derived CDR1 and CDR2 are SGHAT and FQDESV (reference sequence). Trimming stripped 5 bases from V and 5 bases from J, with 18 bases between.

This chain joins TRBV5-8 and TRBJ2-7; D unresolved. The CDR3 consists of 14 residues. Trimming removed 1 base from V and 0 bases from J, with 8 bases in between. Germline V gene data show CDR1 as SGHTS and CDR2 as YDEGEE. CDR3 bases: TGTGCCAGCAGCTTGAGAACAGCCTCCTACGAGCAGTACTTC. It encodes CASSLRTASYEQYF.

The rearrangement uses TRBV4-1 and TRBJ1-4, with unresolved D. The CDR3 runs to 13 residues. CDR1 and CDR2 from the germline V gene are MGHRA and YSYEKL. The V end was cut by 4 bases, the J end by 8 bases, with 11 bases between. CDR3 DNA: TGCGCCAGCAGCCTCGCTCCTCGGGAAAAACTGTTTTTT. This sequence encodes CASSLAPREKLFF.

This chain uses TRBV5-1 with TRBJ2-5; D may be TRBD1 (7 bases). Trimming removed 4 bases from V and 2 bases from J, with 15 bases in between. Germline values: CDR1 SGHRS, CDR2 YFSETQ. This CDR3 has 15 amino acids. The CDR3 DNA follows: TGCGCCAGCAGCGGAGGGGGCGTAGGACAAGAGACCCAGTACTTC. Its protein is CASSGGGVGQETQYF.

The rearrangement uses TRBV18 and TRBJ2-4; D is perhaps TRBD1 (5 bases). This CDR3 region has 16 residues. Germline CDR1 reads KGHSH; CDR2 reads LQKENI. Trimming stripped 0 bases from V and 1 base from J, with 10 bases between. As DNA, the CDR3 is TGTGCCAGCTCACCACCGAGCAGGGCGGCCAAAAACATTCAGTACTTC. This gives the protein CASSPPSRAAKNIQYF.

This clone was detected only a few times. CDR3 nucleotide sequence: TGCGCCAGCCAGAGTCGGCCTGGGGCCAGCACAGATACGCAGTATTTT. It codes for CASQSRPGASTDTQYF. This chain joins TRBV5-1 and TRBJ2-3; TRBD1 is a possible D gene (5 bases). The ends were cut back, 7 bases at V and 0 bases at J, with 18 bases in the middle. This CDR3 has 16 amino acids. Germline lookup yields CDR1 SGHRS and CDR2 YFSETQ.